This section outlines one T cell receptor (beta chain) sequence together with its context. The table came from immunoSEQ multiplex PCR; TCRdb's copy has only in-frame clones and leaves some out. Of approximately 180,000 clones in the sample, 85% to 95% were seen once. The sample originates from a study of control samples from healthy donors and cancer patients. Losses at the gene ends were 0 bases for V and 4 bases for J; bases not matched to a gene: 10. The germline CDR1 and CDR2 sequences are SGDLS and YYNGEE. The CDR3 has 17 amino acids. The receptor was derived from a woman aged 18-29 years in good health. V and J are TRBV9 and TRBJ1-2, with 9 nucleotides matching TRBD1. The sample comprised blood. DNA of the CDR3: TGTGCCAGCAGCGTAGCCACAGGGGGACAGGGCTCCTATGGCTACACCTTC. Its protein product is CASSVATGGQGSYGYTF.